The rows below give T cell receptor beta chains drawn from one sample of a study of blood T cell repertoires in COVID-19. Libraries were prepared by immunoSEQ multiplex PCR; TCRdb keeps only in-frame clonotypes and omits some of them. The sample includes about 200,000 clones, around 80% of them seen just once. What was sequenced was PBMCs or T cells enriched from blood (not recorded which). Every receptor here comes from a man between 35 and 55 years old who had recovered from COVID-19. CDR3s include the opening cysteine and the closing phenylalanine or tryptophan. The D gene is left open where the match is weak. Expanded clones get a size class; other rows say once, few or many, or leave the size out.

CDR3 length	D gene	V gene	J gene	clone size	CDR3 DNA	CDR3 protein
14	NA	TRBV5-1	TRBJ1-4	NA	TGCGCCAGCAGCCCGGTCGCAACTAATGAAAAACTGTTTTTT	CASSPVATNEKLFF
13	NA	TRBV5-1	TRBJ2-5	NA	TGCGCCAGCAGCTCACTAGAGTGGGAGACCCAGTACTTC	CASSSLEWETQYF
15	TRBD1	TRBV7-2	TRBJ1-2	NA	TGTGCCAGCAGCTTGGGGACAGGGACTAACTATGGCTACACCTTC	CASSLGTGTNYGYTF
14	NA	TRBV6-5	TRBJ1-1	NA	TGTGCCAGCAGTTACGGGGGAGGGGTGGCGAAAGCTTTCTTT	CASSYGGGVAKAFF
14	NA	TRBV5-6	TRBJ2-2	few	TGTGCCAGCAGCTTGGGCCCACTGACCGGGGAGCTGTTTTTT	CASSLGPLTGELFF
14	NA	TRBV28	TRBJ2-3	once	TGTGCCAGCAGCTCGACAGGCGCAGGGGATACGCAGTATTTT	CASSSTGAGDTQYF
13	NA	TRBV28	TRBJ1-2	NA	TGTGCCAGCACCCAACGAGGTCAGGGTGGCTACACCTTC	CASTQRGQGGYTF
14	NA	TRBV9	TRBJ2-3	NA	TGTGCCAGCAGCGGGCTGGGTCAGGCAGATACGCAGTATTTT	CASSGLGQADTQYF
11	NA	TRBV30	TRBJ2-1	NA	TGTGCCTGGGACCAGGGCAATGAGCAGTTCTTC	CAWDQGNEQFF
14	NA	TRBV5-1	TRBJ1-1	NA	TGCGCCAGCAGCTTGGATGGGGGGTGGACTGAAGCTTTCTTT	CASSLDGGWTEAFF
17	NA	TRBV14	TRBJ2-3	few	TGTGCCAGCAGCCAAGATTGGCACCACCGAAGCACAGATACGCAGTATTTT	CASSQDWHHRSTDTQYF
14	TRBD2	TRBV28	TRBJ2-5	NA	TGTGCCAGCAGCTCCGAGCGGGGAAGGGAGACCCAGTACTTC	CASSSERGRETQYF
15	TRBD1	TRBV5-4	TRBJ1-6	NA	TGTGCCAGCAGCTGGGGACAGGGCTCAAATTCACCCCTCCACTTT	CASSWGQGSNSPLHF
16	NA	TRBV6-2/TRBV6-3	TRBJ2-3	NA	TGTGCCAGCAGTTACTATTGGTCTAGCCAAACAGATACGCAGTATTTT	CASSYYWSSQTDTQYF
11	NA	TRBV28	TRBJ1-2	NA	TGTGCCACAAGGGAGAACTATGGCTACACCTTC	CATRENYGYTF
14	TRBD1	TRBV27	TRBJ2-4	NA	TGTGCCAGCAGTCTCGGACAGGGGGGAGACATTCAGTACTTC	CASSLGQGGDIQYF
12	NA	TRBV2	TRBJ1-3	NA	TGTGCCAGCAGTGCTTCTAGGCAGACCATATATTTT	CASSASRQTIYF
12	NA	TRBV7-8	TRBJ1-6	NA	TGTGCCAGCAGCCCCCCGCGGTCACCCCTCCACTTT	CASSPPRSPLHF